This record looks at one T cell receptor beta chain sequence and its context. The identical CDR3 is also encoded by other nucleotide sequences in the sample. This sample is part of a study of shared clonotypes between healthy human individuals. The V gene's germline CDR1 is MNHEY and CDR2 SVGAGI. The CDR3 covers 11 residues. V lost 5 bases and J 7 bases, leaving 6 bases between the germline ends. Naive-designated CD8 cells lacked CD45RO, were positively enriched for CCR7, and omitted terminally differentiated effector memory CD45RA+ cells. The repertoire was sequenced with immunoSEQ multiplex PCR; TCRdb's copy has only in-frame clones and lacks some. This sample has approximately 1.9 million clones, with over 85% found just once.

Sequenced sample: naive CD8+ T cells from PBMCs. The TCR comes from a man between 18 and 35 years old in good health. Some clones in this sample may be carry-over from other donors' samples. This sequence joins TRBV6-5 and TRBJ2-1; unclear D gene. The DNA for the CDR3 is TGTGCCAGCAGTCCAGGTAATGAGCAGTTCTTC. Protein: CASSPGNEQFF.